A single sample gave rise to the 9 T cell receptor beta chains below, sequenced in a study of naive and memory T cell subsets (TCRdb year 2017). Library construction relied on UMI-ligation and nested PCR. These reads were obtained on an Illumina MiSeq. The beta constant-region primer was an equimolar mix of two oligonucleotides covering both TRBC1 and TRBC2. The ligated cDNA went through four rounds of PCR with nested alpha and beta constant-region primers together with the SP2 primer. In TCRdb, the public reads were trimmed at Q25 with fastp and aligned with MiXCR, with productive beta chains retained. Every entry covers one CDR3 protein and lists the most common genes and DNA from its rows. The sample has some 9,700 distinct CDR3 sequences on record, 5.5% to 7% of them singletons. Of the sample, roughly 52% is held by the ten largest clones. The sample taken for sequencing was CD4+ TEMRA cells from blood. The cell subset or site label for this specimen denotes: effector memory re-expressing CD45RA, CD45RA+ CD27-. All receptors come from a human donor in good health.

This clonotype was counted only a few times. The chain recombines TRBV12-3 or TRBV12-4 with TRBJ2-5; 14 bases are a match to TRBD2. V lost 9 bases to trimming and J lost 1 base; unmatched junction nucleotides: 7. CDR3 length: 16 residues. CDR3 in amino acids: CASGTSGRGGQETQYF. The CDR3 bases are TGTGCCAGTGGGACTAGCGGGAGAGGGGGCCAAGAGACCCAGTACTTC.

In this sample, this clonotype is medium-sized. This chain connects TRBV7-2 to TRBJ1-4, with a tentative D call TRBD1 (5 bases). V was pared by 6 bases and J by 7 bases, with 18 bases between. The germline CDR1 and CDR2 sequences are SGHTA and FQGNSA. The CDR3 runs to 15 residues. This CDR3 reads CASSPAGREVEKLFF. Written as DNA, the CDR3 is TGTGCCAGCAGTCCCGCCGGCAGGGAGGTTGAAAAACTGTTTTTT.

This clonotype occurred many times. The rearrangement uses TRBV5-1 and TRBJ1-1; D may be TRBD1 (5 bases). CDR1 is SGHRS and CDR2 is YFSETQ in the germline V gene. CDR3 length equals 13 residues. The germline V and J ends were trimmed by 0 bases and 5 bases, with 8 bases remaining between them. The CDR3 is CASSLGGGTEAFF. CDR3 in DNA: TGCGCCAGCAGCTTGGGGGGGGGTACTGAAGCTTTCTTT.

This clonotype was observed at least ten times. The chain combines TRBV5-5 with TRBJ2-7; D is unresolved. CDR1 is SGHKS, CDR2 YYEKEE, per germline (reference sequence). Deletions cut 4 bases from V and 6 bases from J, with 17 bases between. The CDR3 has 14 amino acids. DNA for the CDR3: TGTGCCAGCAGCCCCTTTAGCCTTTTCGGCGAGCAGTACTTC. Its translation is CASSPFSLFGEQYF.

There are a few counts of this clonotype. This chain's CDR3 is CASSLREWYARETQYF. The CDR3 nucleotides are TGTGCCAGCAGTCTCAGGGAATGGTACGCGAGGGAGACCCAGTACTTC. The genes are TRBV28 and TRBJ2-5; D may be TRBD1 (5 bases). CDR3 length: 16 amino acids. V dropped 5 bases and J dropped 5 bases, with 21 bases sitting between them. The V gene's germline CDR1 is MDHEN and CDR2 SYDVKM.

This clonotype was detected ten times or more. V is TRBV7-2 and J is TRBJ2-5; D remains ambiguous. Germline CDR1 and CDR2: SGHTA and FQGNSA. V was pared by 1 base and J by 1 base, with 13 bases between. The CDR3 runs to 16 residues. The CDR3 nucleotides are TGTGCCAGCAGCTTAGGGTATTCAAAACTCCAAGAGACCCAGTACTTC. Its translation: CASSLGYSKLQETQYF.

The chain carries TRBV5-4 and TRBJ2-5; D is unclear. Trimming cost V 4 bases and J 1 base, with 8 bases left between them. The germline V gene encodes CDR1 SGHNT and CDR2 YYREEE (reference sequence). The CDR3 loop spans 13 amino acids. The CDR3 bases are TGTGCCAGCAGCCTGGTACCCCAAGAGACCCAGTACTTC. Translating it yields CASSLVPQETQYF.

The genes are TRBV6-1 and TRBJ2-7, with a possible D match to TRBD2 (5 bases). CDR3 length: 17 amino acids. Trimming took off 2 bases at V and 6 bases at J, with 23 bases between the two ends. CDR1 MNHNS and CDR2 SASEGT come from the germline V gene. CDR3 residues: CASSEIGGQPVVGEQYF. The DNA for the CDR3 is TGTGCCAGCAGTGAAATCGGCGGGCAACCCGTGGTGGGCGAGCAGTACTTC.

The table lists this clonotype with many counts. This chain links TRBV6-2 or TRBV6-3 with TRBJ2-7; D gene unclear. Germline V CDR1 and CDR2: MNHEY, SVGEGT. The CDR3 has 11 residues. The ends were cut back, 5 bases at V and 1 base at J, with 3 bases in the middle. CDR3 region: CASSTSYEQYF. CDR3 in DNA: TGTGCCAGCAGTACTTCCTACGAGCAGTACTTC.